This entry lists 5 T cell receptor beta chains sequenced from one sample in a study of human T cells and chemical hapten exposure. As for time point: pre-sensitization, week 0. Specified treatment: therapeutic diphenylcyclopropenone sensitization with weekly scalp DPC. From the RACE reads, TCRdb called clonotypes with MiXCR, one entry per CDR3 protein. Among some 330,000 distinct CDR3 sequences, 4.5% to 7% were seen once, and the ten largest hold under 9.5%. The sample was whole blood, taken in connection with sensitization to the hapten diphenylcyclopropenone (DPC). These receptors came from a young woman with alopecia areata. Some clones in this sample may be carry-over from other donors' samples.

This clonotype was picked up a small number of times. The chain has TRBV29-1 and TRBJ2-2, with D maybe TRBD1 (6 bases). In germline, CDR1 is SQVTM, CDR2 ANQGSEA. The CDR3 consists of 15 residues. V lost 6 bases to trimming and J lost 1 base, with 15 bases between them. The CDR3 bases are TGCAGCGTGGGGGCCGGGACCCTGAACACCGGGGAGCTGTTTTTT. Amino acid sequence: CSVGAGTLNTGELFF.

In this sample, this clonotype turned up a few times. J is TRBJ1-5 and V is TRBV6-2 or TRBV6-3; 8 nucleotides match TRBD1. The CDR3 extends over 13 amino acids. Trimming at V came to 10 bases and at J to 6 bases, leaving 8 bases not matched to a gene. The V gene's germline CDR1 is MNHEY and CDR2 SVGEGT. The CDR3 reads CATRRQGTQPQHF. DNA for the CDR3: TGTGCCACCCGCCGACAGGGGACTCAGCCCCAGCATTTT.

This chain links TRBV6-5 with TRBJ2-2, with D unclear. CDR1 is MNHEY, CDR2 SVGAGI, per germline. The length of the CDR3 is 13 residues. Trimming shortened V by 6 bases and J by 4 bases, and 9 bases separated the two germline ends. The CDR3 nucleotides are TGTGCCAGCAGCAACCTACGCACCGGGGAGCTGTTTTTT. Its translation is CASSNLRTGELFF.

This clonotype has just a few counts. The V call is TRBV7-2, the J call TRBJ1-1; D gene ambiguous. The germline V and J ends were trimmed by 6 bases and 2 bases, with 7 bases remaining between them. CDR3 length equals 12 residues. CDR1 and CDR2 (germline): SGHTA, FQGNSA. In DNA form, the CDR3 reads TGTGCCAGCAGAAGACTTAACACTGAAGCTTTCTTT. The encoded protein is CASRRLNTEAFF.

This clonotype was counted ten times or more. The CDR3 nucleotides are TGCAGCGTTTTAGGGTTTCAGCCCCAGCATTTT. It encodes CSVLGFQPQHF. The rearrangement links TRBV29-1 to TRBJ1-5; no definite D call. Germline assignment: CDR1 SQVTM and CDR2 ANQGSEA. This CDR3 region has 11 residues. Trimming removed 5 bases at V and 6 bases at J, with 8 bases between.